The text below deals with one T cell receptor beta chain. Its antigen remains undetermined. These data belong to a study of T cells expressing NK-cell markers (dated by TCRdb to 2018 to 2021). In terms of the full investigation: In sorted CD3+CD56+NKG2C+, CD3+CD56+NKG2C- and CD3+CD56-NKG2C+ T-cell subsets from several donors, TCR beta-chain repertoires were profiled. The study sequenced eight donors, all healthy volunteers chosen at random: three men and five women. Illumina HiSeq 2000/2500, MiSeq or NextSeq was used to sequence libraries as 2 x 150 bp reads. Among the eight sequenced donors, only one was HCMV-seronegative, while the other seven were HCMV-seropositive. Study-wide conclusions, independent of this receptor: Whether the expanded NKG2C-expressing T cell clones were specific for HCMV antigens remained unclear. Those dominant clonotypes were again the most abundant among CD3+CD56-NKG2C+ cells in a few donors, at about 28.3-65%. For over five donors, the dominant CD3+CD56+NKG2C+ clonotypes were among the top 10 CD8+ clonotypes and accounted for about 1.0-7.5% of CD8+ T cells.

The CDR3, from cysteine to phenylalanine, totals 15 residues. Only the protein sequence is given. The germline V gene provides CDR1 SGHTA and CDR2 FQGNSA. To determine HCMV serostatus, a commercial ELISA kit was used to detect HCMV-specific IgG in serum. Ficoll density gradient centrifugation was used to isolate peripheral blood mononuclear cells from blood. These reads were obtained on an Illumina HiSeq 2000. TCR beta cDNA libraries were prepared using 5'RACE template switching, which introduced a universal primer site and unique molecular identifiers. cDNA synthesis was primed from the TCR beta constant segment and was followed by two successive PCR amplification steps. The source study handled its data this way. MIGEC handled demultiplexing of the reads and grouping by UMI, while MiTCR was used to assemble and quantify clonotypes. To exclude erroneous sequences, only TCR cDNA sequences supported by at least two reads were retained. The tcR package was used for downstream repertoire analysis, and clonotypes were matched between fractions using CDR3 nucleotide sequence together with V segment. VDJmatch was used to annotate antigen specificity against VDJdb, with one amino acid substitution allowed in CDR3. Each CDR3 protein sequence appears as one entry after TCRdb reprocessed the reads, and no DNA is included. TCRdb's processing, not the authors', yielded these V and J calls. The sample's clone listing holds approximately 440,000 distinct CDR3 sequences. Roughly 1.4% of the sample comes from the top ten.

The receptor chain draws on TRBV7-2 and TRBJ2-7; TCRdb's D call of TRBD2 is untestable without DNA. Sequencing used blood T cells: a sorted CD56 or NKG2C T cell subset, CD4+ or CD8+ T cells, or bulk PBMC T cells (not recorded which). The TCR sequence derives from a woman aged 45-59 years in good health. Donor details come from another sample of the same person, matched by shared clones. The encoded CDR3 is CASSPIGTSVYEQYF. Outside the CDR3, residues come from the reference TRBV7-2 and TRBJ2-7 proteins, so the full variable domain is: GAGVSQSPSNKVTEKGKDVELRCDPISGHTALYWYRQSLGQGLEFLIYFQGNSAPDKSGLPSDRFSAERTGGSVSTLTIQRTQQEDSAVYLCASSPIGTSVYEQYFGPGTRLTVT.